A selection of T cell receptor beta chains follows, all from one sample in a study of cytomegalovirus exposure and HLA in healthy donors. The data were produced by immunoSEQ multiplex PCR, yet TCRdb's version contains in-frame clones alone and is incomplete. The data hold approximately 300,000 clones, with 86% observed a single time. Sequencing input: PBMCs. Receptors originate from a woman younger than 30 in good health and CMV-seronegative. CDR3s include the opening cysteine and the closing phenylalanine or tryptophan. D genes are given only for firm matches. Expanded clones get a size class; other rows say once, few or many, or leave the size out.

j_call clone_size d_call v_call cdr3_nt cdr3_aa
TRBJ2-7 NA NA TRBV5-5 TGTGCCAGCAGCTTTACGGGTCCCTACGAGCAGTACTTC CASSFTGPYEQYF
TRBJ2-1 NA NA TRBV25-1 TGTGCCAGCAGTGAGGGTTGGGAGTTCAGTAATGAGCAGTTCTTC CASSEGWEFSNEQFF
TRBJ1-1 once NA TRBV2 TGTGCCCCCTCCCGCGGGGGTTTCACTGAAGCTTTCTTT CAPSRGGFTEAFF
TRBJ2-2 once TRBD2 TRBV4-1 TGCGCCAGCAGCCAAGAGGGACTAGTGTCCTCCTCCGGGGAGCTGTTTTTT CASSQEGLVSSSGELFF
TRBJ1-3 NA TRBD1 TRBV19 TGTGCCAGTAGTTATGGGACAGGGAAAAGTGGAAACACCATATATTTT CASSYGTGKSGNTIYF
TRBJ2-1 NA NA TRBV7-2 TGTGCCAGCAGCAGCCCCAGGGGCGAGCAGTTCTTC CASSSPRGEQFF
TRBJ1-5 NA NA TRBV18 TGTGCCAGCTCACAAGCGGCCCAAATTGGACAGCCCCAGCATTTT CASSQAAQIGQPQHF
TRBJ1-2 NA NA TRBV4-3 TGCGCCAGCAGCCAAGTGGGAGGGGAAGGCTATGGCTACACCTTC CASSQVGGEGYGYTF
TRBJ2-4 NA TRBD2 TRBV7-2 TGTGCCAGCACCAGAGGACTAGCGAGATTCCCACTAGCCAAAAACATTCAGTACTTC CASTRGLARFPLAKNIQYF
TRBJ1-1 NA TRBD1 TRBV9 TGTGCCAGCAGCGCAGGGACAGCCACTGAAGCTTTCTTT CASSAGTATEAFF
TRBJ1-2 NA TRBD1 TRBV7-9 TGTGCCAGCAGCCTGGACAGGGTCCCCACCTTC CASSLDRVPTF
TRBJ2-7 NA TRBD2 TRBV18 TGTGCCACGGCCCGACTAGCGGGTCCCTACGAGCAGTACTTC CATARLAGPYEQYF
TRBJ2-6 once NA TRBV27 TGTGCCAGCAGTCAAGAGGGACTTGGGCCTGGGGCCAACGTCCTGACTTTC CASSQEGLGPGANVLTF
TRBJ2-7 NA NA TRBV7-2 TGTGCCAGCAGCACCTACCAGCGGAGCTCCTACGAGCAGTACTTC CASSTYQRSSYEQYF
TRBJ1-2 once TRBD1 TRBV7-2 TGTGCCAGCAGCTTAGGAGAAGGGGGACAGGATGGCTACACCTTC CASSLGEGGQDGYTF
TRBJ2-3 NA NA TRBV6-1 TGTGCCACCTCTCGGCGGGTGGGCACAGATACGCAGTATTTT CATSRRVGTDTQYF
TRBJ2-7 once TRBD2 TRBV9 TGTGCCAGCAGCCCGCACCACATAACTAGCGGGAGAGTCTACGAGCAGTACTTC CASSPHHITSGRVYEQYF
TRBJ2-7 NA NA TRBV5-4 TGTGCCAGCAGCTGGACAGAGGGCTACGAGCAGTACTTC CASSWTEGYEQYF
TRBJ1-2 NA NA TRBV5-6 TGTGCCAGCACCGTCAATGAGGTGGTGGGCTACACCTTC CASTVNEVVGYTF
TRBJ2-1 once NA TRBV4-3 TGCGCCAGCAGCCAAGGAGGGCAGATCATCTCCTACAATGAGCAGTTCTTC CASSQGGQIISYNEQFF
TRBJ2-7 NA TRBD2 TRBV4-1 TGCGCCAGCAGCCAAGAGGCTAGCGGGAGGACCTACGAGCAGTACTTC CASSQEASGRTYEQYF
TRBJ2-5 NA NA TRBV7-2 TGTGCCAGCGTACAGCCTAATCAAGAGACCCAGTACTTC CASVQPNQETQYF
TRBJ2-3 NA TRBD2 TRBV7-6 TGTGCCAGCAGCTTAAGGCCAGCGGGAGTGGCAGATACGCAGTATTTT CASSLRPAGVADTQYF
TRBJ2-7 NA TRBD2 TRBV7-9 TGTGCCAGCAGCTCCCTAAGCGGGAGGGCCAATAACCCCTACGAGCAGTACTTC CASSSLSGRANNPYEQYF
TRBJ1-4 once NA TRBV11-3 TGTGCCAGCAGCTTAGGGCGCGGATCTAATGAAAAACTGTTTTTT CASSLGRGSNEKLFF
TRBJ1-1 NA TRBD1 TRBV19 TGTGCCAGTGGCCCGGACAGGGTAGACACTGAAGCTTTCTTT CASGPDRVDTEAFF
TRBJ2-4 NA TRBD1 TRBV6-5 TGTGCCAGCAGTTACTCCGACAGGGGGTACGGCATTCAGTACTTC CASSYSDRGYGIQYF
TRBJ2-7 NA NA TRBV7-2 TGTGCCAGCAGCTTCCGCTTGAGCTCCTACGAGCAGTACTTC CASSFRLSSYEQYF
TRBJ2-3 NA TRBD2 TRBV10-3 TGTGCCATCAGTGGTAGCGGGAGTGGAGATACGCAGTATTTT CAISGSGSGDTQYF
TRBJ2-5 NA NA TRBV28 TGTGCCACCGAATACGGGGAGACCCAGTACTTC CATEYGETQYF
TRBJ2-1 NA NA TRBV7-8 TGTGCCAGCAGCTTACGTCCCCGACAGGCCGCATACAATGAGCAGTTCTTC CASSLRPRQAAYNEQFF
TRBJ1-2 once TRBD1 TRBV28 TGTGCCAGCAGGAAGACAGGGGCCGGAGATGGCTACACCTTC CASRKTGAGDGYTF
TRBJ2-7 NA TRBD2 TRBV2 TGTGCCAGCAACTTTCTAGCGGCCGGAGTTGGGTCCGACGAGCAGTACTTC CASNFLAAGVGSDEQYF
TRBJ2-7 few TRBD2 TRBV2 TGTGCCAGCAGTCGACTAGCGGGAGGAACCTACGAGCAGTACTTC CASSRLAGGTYEQYF
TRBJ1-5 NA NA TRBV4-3 TGCGCCAGCAGCCCCAACTTTGTGGGCAATCAGCCCCAGCATTTT CASSPNFVGNQPQHF
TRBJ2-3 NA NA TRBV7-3 TGTGCCAGCAGCCACGAACTCACAGATACGCAGTATTTT CASSHELTDTQYF
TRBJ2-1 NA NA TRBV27 TGTGCCAGCAGTTCCCTCCAGCGGGTAATGGGAAATGAGCAGTTCTTC CASSSLQRVMGNEQFF
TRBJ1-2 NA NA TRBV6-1 TGTGCCAGCTACGTAGAGTTCTATGGCTACACCTTC CASYVEFYGYTF
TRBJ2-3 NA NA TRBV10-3 TGTGCCATCAGTGGAGAACGAGGAGATACGCAGTATTTT CAISGERGDTQYF
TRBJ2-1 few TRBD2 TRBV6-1 TGTGCCAGCAGTGCTAGCGGGGGGAGCCCCTACAATGAGCAGTTCTTC CASSASGGSPYNEQFF
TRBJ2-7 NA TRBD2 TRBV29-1 TGCAGCGTCATAGCGGGGGTCGAGCAGTACTTC CSVIAGVEQYF
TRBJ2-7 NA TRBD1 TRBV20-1 TGCAGTGCCCCGACAGGGTACGAGCAGTACTTC CSAPTGYEQYF
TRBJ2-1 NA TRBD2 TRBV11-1 TGTGCCAGCAGCCCGGGGGGGGAGCAGTTCTTC CASSPGGEQFF
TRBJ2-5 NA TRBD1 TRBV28 TGTGCCAGCAGTTTACCTATGACAGGGTACCAAGAGACCCAGTACTTC CASSLPMTGYQETQYF